The 26 T cell receptor beta chains below were found in one sample sequenced in a study of radiotherapy plus CTLA-4 blockade in lung cancer. The assay was immunoSEQ multiplex PCR, and TCRdb's table has in-frame clones only and misses some. The sample holds over 75,000 clones, 83% seen once. The sequenced sample was peripheral blood, obtained from a patient treated with radiotherapy plus ipilimumab. These TCRs come from a human donor with non-small cell lung cancer who had stable disease on radiotherapy plus ipilimumab.

The chain links TRBV5-8 to TRBJ2-7; D gene ambiguous. The germline gives CDR1 SGHTS, CDR2 YDEGEE. Deletions cut 2 bases from V and 1 base from J, with 1 base between. This CDR3 spans 11 amino acids. CDR3 in amino acids: CASSFSYEQYF. The CDR3 DNA reads TGTGCCAGCAGCTTTTCCTACGAGCAGTACTTC.

V gene TRBV15 combines with J gene TRBJ1-2; D not certain. Germline V gives CDR1 LNHNV, CDR2 YYDKDF (reference sequence). V lost 4 bases and J lost 6, with 12 bases in between. This CDR3 comprises 13 residues. The CDR3 spells CATSTSNWNGYTF. DNA of the CDR3: TGTGCCACCAGCACATCCAATTGGAATGGCTACACCTTC.

This sequence joins TRBV7-2 and TRBJ2-7; 8 nucleotides match TRBD2. Germline CDR1 is SGHTA and CDR2 is FQGNSA. The CDR3 covers 16 residues. With 0 bases clipped from V and 0 bases from J, the junction kept 4 bases outside the gene matches. CDR3 residues: CASSLATGGSSYEQYF. For the CDR3, the DNA is TGTGCCAGCAGCTTAGCTACGGGGGGGAGCTCCTACGAGCAGTACTTC.

This rearrangement joins TRBV28 to TRBJ1-5; TRBD1 might be the D (5 bases). The germline V gene encodes CDR1 MDHEN and CDR2 SYDVKM. This CDR3 is built from 16 residues. Trimming took 2 bases from V and 4 from J, leaving 15 bases between them. In DNA, the CDR3 is TGTGCCAGCAGTTTACATGAGGGGCCAGGGAATCAGCCCCAGCATTTT. It specifies CASSLHEGPGNQPQHF.

The CDR3 nucleotides read TGCGCCAGCAGTGGACAGCCTTGGGAGCCCCAGCATTTT. This sequence encodes CASSGQPWEPQHF. V and J are TRBV10-1 and TRBJ1-5, with D possibly being TRBD1 (5 bases). Germline V lookup: CDR1 WNHNN, CDR2 SYGVQD (reference sequence). CDR3 size: 13 residues. V gave up 4 bases and J gave up 8 bases, with 12 bases separating them.

V gene TRBV30 combines with J gene TRBJ1-1; no definite D call. This CDR3 has 13 amino acids. V was cut by 4 bases and J by 1 base, with 10 bases left in between. Germline V CDR1 and CDR2: GTSNPN, SVGIG (reference sequence). The CDR3 nucleotides read TGTGCCTGGACCGTGGACGGGAACACTGAAGCTTTCTTT. Its translation is CAWTVDGNTEAFF.

V usage is TRBV15 and J usage is TRBJ1-5, with D unresolved. The CDR3 extends over 14 amino acids. V lost 1 base, J lost 8 bases, and 12 bases lay in between. The germline gives CDR1 LNHNV, CDR2 YYDKDF (reference sequence). The CDR3 DNA follows: TGTGCCACCAGCAGAGTGCCGGCCGAAGAGCCCCAGCATTTT. It encodes CATSRVPAEEPQHF.

V usage is TRBV30 and J usage is TRBJ2-2; the D call may be TRBD1 or TRBD2 (6 bases each). V was trimmed by 1 base and J by 3 bases, leaving 9 bases between them. Germline V gene lookup returns CDR1 GTSNPN and CDR2 SVGIG (reference sequence). The CDR3 totals 14 residues. The chain's CDR3 is CAWSEGGHTGELFF. As DNA, the CDR3 is TGTGCCTGGAGTGAGGGGGGCCACACCGGGGAGCTGTTTTTT.

The chain uses TRBV5-5 and TRBJ1-6, with 9 bases lining up with TRBD1. The CDR3 length is 16 residues. V shed 0 bases and J 5 bases; nucleotides not matched to a gene: 3. Per germline, CDR1 SGHKS and CDR2 YYEKEE (reference sequence). The CDR3 DNA sequence: TGTGCCAGCAGCTTGGGGGACAGGGCTAATAATTCACCCCTCCACTTT. Translation gives CASSLGDRANNSPLHF.

The rearrangement uses TRBV6-6 and TRBJ2-5; D not resolved. V lost 4 bases to trimming and J lost 9 bases, with 9 bases between them. The CDR3 runs to 11 residues. CDR1 is MNHNY and CDR2 is SVGAGI in the germline V gene (reference sequence). CDR3 DNA sequence: TGTGCCAGCAGTTCTGACCTCTCCCAGTACTTC. Amino acid sequence: CASSSDLSQYF.

This chain links TRBV6-6 with TRBJ1-4, with D maybe TRBD1 (5 bases). V shed 4 bases and J shed 6 bases, with 15 bases lying between them. This CDR3 is 15 amino acids long. The germline CDR1 and CDR2 sequences are MNHNY and SVGAGI (reference sequence). The CDR3 DNA sequence: TGTGCCAGCAGTTGGGGGACGGCTGCGGATGAAAAACTGTTTTTT. It is translated as CASSWGTAADEKLFF.

The chain combines TRBV10-2 with TRBJ1-2, with 9 positions matching TRBD1. This CDR3 has 13 residues. V dropped 3 bases and J dropped 4; count of bases not matched to a gene: 0. Looked up from germline, CDR1 is WSHSY and CDR2 is SAAADI. The CDR3 loop is CASSEQGAYGYTF. In nucleotides, the CDR3 is TGCGCCAGCAGTGAACAGGGGGCCTATGGCTACACCTTC.

V is TRBV28 and J is TRBJ1-5; 11 nucleotides line up with TRBD1. This CDR3 contains 19 residues. V was pared by 10 bases and J by 4 bases, with 21 bases of the junction left unmatched. Germline CDR1 is MDHEN and CDR2 is SYDVKM. For the CDR3, the DNA is TGTGCCACCCGGATTCCCCGGGACAGGGGGTACCGCTTTAATCAGCCCCAGCATTTT. Its protein is CATRIPRDRGYRFNQPQHF.

The chain links TRBV29-1 to TRBJ1-2, with 8 bases lining up with TRBD1. Per the germline V gene, CDR1 is SQVTM and CDR2 is ANQGSEA. This CDR3 has 13 residues. V lost 6 bases, J lost 0 bases, and 3 bases stayed unmatched. The CDR3 DNA reads as TGCAGCGTAGGGACAGGCCCTAACTATGGCTACACCTTC. This encodes CSVGTGPNYGYTF.

This clone has only a few counts. This chain joins TRBV6-5 and TRBJ2-2, with no clear D. The CDR3 is made up of 14 amino acids. Trimming took off 0 bases at V and 7 bases at J, with 9 bases between the two ends. Germline V gene lookup returns CDR1 MNHEY and CDR2 SVGAGI. The DNA for the CDR3 is TGTGCCAGCAGTTACTCGATCAAGGGCGGGGAGCTGTTTTTT. It translates to CASSYSIKGGELFF.

The chain has TRBV19 and TRBJ1-6; D might be TRBD1 (5 bases). Trimming stripped 4 bases from V and 2 bases from J, with 9 bases between. This CDR3 has 15 amino acids. Germline assignment: CDR1 LNHDA and CDR2 SQIVND (reference sequence). This CDR3 reads CASSTTGAYNSPLHF. CDR3 bases: TGTGCCAGTAGTACCACGGGGGCCTATAATTCACCCCTCCACTTT.

This rearrangement joins TRBV5-4 to TRBJ2-1; 9 nucleotides match TRBD2. The length of the CDR3 is 14 residues. Germline lookup yields CDR1 SGHNT and CDR2 YYREEE (reference sequence). V shed 6 bases, J shed 6 bases, and the junction held 7 bases outside the gene matches. CDR3 residues: CASKVGGRANEQFF. DNA of the CDR3: TGTGCCAGCAAGGTGGGCGGGAGGGCCAATGAGCAGTTCTTC.

The chain is built from TRBV10-3 and TRBJ2-7, with 8 bases that match TRBD2. The V gene's germline CDR1 is ENHRY and CDR2 SYGVKD. With 6 bases clipped from V and 0 bases from J, the junction kept 4 bases outside the gene matches. The length of the CDR3 is 14 residues. Here the CDR3 DNA reads TGTGCCATCAGACGGGAGGGGCGCTCCTACGAGCAGTACTTC. It codes for CAIRREGRSYEQYF.

The rearrangement joins TRBV19 to TRBJ1-2; a possible D gene is TRBD1 (6 bases). This CDR3 has 14 residues. From germline, CDR1 is LNHDA and CDR2 SQIVND (reference sequence). Trimming pared 1 base from V and 8 bases from J, leaving 14 bases between. For the CDR3, the DNA is TGTGCCAGTAGTATAGGCGTCACAGGGACGGGCTACACCTTC. Residues: CASSIGVTGTGYTF. The full variable domain, in which reference TRBV19 and TRBJ1-2 provide the parts outside the CDR3, is DGGITQSPKYLFRKEGQNVTLSCEQNLNHDAMYWYRQDPGQGLRLIYYSQIVNDFQKGDIAEGYSVSREKKESFPLTVTSAQKNPTAFYLCASSIGVTGTGYTFGSGTRLTVV.

V and J are TRBV5-4 and TRBJ2-2, with TRBD2 matching over 9 bases. This CDR3 comprises 16 residues. Germline values: CDR1 SGHNT, CDR2 YYREEE (reference sequence). V lost 2 bases and J lost 7; bases outside the gene matches: 9. CDR3 nucleotide sequence: TGTGCCAGCAGCTTAAAAGCGGGAGGAGGAGGCGGGGAGCTGTTTTTT. Translating it yields CASSLKAGGGGGELFF.

The DNA of the CDR3 is TGTGCCATCAGTGAGGGCCCGGCGGCTGAGCAGTTCTTC. This gives the protein CAISEGPAAEQFF. The chain employs TRBV10-3 and TRBJ2-1, with no clear D. Deletions cut 2 bases from V and 9 bases from J, with 11 bases between. The germline gives CDR1 ENHRY, CDR2 SYGVKD. The CDR3 loop spans 13 amino acids.

The genes are TRBV7-9 and TRBJ1-2; 8 bases line up with TRBD1. With 2 bases clipped from V and 6 bases from J, the junction kept 8 bases outside the gene matches. Germline values: CDR1 SEHNR, CDR2 FQNEAQ (reference sequence). This CDR3 has 15 residues. The CDR3 sequence: CASSLSQGAHDGYTF. CDR3 DNA: TGTGCCAGCAGCTTAAGCCAGGGGGCTCATGATGGCTACACCTTC.

The chain's CDR3 is CASSGRDSYEQYF. The CDR3 nucleotides read TGTGCCAGCAGCGGAAGGGACAGCTACGAGCAGTACTTC. The J gene is TRBJ2-7, the V gene TRBV5-8; 7 nucleotides align to TRBD1. The germline gives CDR1 SGHTS, CDR2 YDEGEE. CDR3 length: 13 amino acids. V shed 4 bases and J 3 bases; nucleotides not matched to a gene: 4.

The rearrangement uses TRBV5-1 and TRBJ2-5; 12 bases line up with TRBD2. The V and J ends lost 4 bases and 2 bases, in that order; junction bases with no gene match: 6. Looked up from germline, CDR1 is SGHRS and CDR2 is YFSETQ. The length of the CDR3 is 16 residues. CDR3 DNA: TGCGCCAGCAGCCTCTGGACTAGCGGGAAACAAGAGACCCAGTACTTC. It specifies CASSLWTSGKQETQYF.

The V call is TRBV29-1, the J call TRBJ2-1; D may match TRBD1 or TRBD2 (6 bases each). Trimming left V 6 bases short and J 4 bases short, with 25 bases between. Germline V gene data show CDR1 as SQVTM and CDR2 as ANQGSEA. This CDR3 is 17 amino acids long. CDR3 coding DNA: TGCAGCGTCCCCCCGGGGGCAGGGAAAGGGAGTTACAATGAGCAGTTCTTC. It specifies CSVPPGAGKGSYNEQFF.

The chain links TRBV5-1 to TRBJ2-1; tentative D call: TRBD2 (5 bases). The CDR3 runs 16 residues. CDR1 is SGHRS and CDR2 is YFSETQ in the germline V gene. The ends were cut back, 0 bases at V and 3 bases at J, with 13 bases in the middle. CDR3 bases: TGCGCCAGCAGCTTGGAAGCCGGGGTCTTCTACAATGAGCAGTTCTTC. It specifies CASSLEAGVFYNEQFF.